This T cell receptor beta chain was sequenced during a study of T-cell reconstitution after alpha-beta-depleted transplantation in children. As it was prepared, the TCRbeta library received unique molecular identifiers. TCRdb ran MiXCR on the PCR reads and lists one entry per CDR3 protein. The sample shows over 200,000 distinct CDR3 sequences, 8.5% to 10% of them seen only once. Trimming took 0 bases from V and 4 from J, leaving 10 bases between them. The CDR3 sequence is 14 residues long. Per the germline V gene, CDR1 is SGHVS and CDR2 is FQNEAQ. V usage is TRBV7-8 and J usage is TRBJ2-7, with a weak D call TRBD1 (6 bases). The receptor's source is a human donor who donated a stem cell graft to a child with acute lymphoblastic leukemia. Sequenced here: PBMCs from the stem cell graft donor, sampled from the stem cell graft. The CDR3 protein is CASSLAGGGYEQYF. The CDR3 region has the DNA TGTGCCAGCAGCTTAGCAGGGGGTGGGTACGAGCAGTACTTC.